The present TCR beta chain was sequenced within a study of T-cell memory formation after mild COVID-19. 5'RACE with constant-segment primers yielded barcoded, UMI-tagged TCR alpha and TCR beta cDNA libraries. TCRdb independently ran MiXCR on the 5' RACE reads; one entry per CDR3 protein. The table has around 47,000 distinct CDR3 sequences, 8.5% to 10% seen once; the top ten hold approximately 12%. The CDR3 has 14 amino acids. The J segment lost 7 bases and the V segment lost 0 bases, leaving 4 bases of the junction unmatched. The germline V gene has CDR1 MGHRA and CDR2 YSYEKL. This clonotype was seen a few times. Its target is not known. Study-wide points: Certain responding clones were present in pre-infection memory, suggesting participation of cross-reactive memory. Clones that shrank (day 15 to 85) were balanced CD4/CD8, whereas later expanders leaned CD4+.

Sequenced input: PBMCs or a T cell subset sorted from them (not recorded which). The sequence came from an adult woman who had mild COVID-19 (a few samples of this study predate the infection). Cell type and time point are not known. The chain carries TRBV4-1 and TRBJ2-3, with 7 positions matching TRBD2. In nucleotides, the CDR3 is TGCGCCAGCAGCCAAGACCCACTAGCGAATACGCAGTATTTT. It encodes CASSQDPLANTQYF.